Included here is one T cell receptor (beta chain) sequence, with context. No antigen is known for it. V dropped 4 bases and J dropped 2 bases, with 15 bases sitting between them. The CDR3 is 15 amino acids. The germline CDR1 and CDR2 sequences are SQVTM and ANQGSEA. Deep level was the assay's run setting. Data came from immunoSEQ multiplex PCR; TCRdb stores just in-frame clones and leaves some out. The sample has about 490,000 clones, 70% to 80% seen once. This specimen belongs to a study of shared clonotypes between healthy human individuals. Unsorted samples drew genomic DNA from tens of millions of PBMCs. Whole-study findings and limits: Sampling was confined to blood; repertoires within tissues likely differ.

The chain employs TRBV29-1 and TRBJ2-1; D may correspond to TRBD1 or TRBD2 (5 bases each). The sample consisted of PBMCs. This sequence was found in a woman in her thirties or forties in good health. Some clones in this sample may be carry-over from other donors' samples. This CDR3 is CSVVVGATTYNEQFF. The CDR3 DNA is TGCAGCGTTGTTGTCGGGGCAACGACCTACAATGAGCAGTTCTTC.